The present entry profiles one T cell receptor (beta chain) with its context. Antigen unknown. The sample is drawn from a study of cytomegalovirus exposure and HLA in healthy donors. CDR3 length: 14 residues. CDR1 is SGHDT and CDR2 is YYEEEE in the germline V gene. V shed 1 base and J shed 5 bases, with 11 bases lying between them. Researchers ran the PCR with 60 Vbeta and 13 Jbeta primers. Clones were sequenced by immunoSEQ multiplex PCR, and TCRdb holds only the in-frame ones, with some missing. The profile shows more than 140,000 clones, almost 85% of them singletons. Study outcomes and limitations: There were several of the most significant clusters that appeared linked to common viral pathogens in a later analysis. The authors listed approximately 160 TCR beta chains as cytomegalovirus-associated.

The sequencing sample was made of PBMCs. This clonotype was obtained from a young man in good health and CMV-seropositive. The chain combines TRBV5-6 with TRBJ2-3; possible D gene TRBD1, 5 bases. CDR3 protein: CASSLSRVGDTQYF. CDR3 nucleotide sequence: TGTGCCAGCAGCTTGAGCAGGGTCGGAGATACGCAGTATTTT.